Sequencing of this TCR beta chain was carried out in a study of blood T cell repertoires in COVID-19. Study in general: Specimens from acute and convalescent COVID-19 originated in the United States, Italy and Spain. PBMCs, B-cell-depleted T cells, or T cells were the source of the cDNA or gDNA that made up the material.

Original methodology: Amplified reference gene primers provided the basis for estimating nucleated cell counts. Assay used: immunoSEQ multiplex PCR; TCRdb lists only in-frame clones, some missing. V and J calls and clone size are as listed in that table; D and trimming were resolved from the DNA. The sample shows roughly 100,000 clones, approximately 81% of them seen only once. The TCR sequence derives from a man older than 75 with acute or convalescent COVID-19. Material for sequencing was peripheral blood.

Here the CDR3 reads CASSKGLAGVASPYEQYF. Written as DNA, the CDR3 is TGTGCCAGCAGCAAAGGACTAGCGGGAGTTGCCAGCCCCTACGAGCAGTACTTC. The chain uses TRBV27 and TRBJ2-7; 13 positions agree with TRBD2. The CDR3 runs to 18 residues. V dropped 6 bases and J dropped 2; count of bases not matched to a gene: 13. Germline V gene sequence: CDR1 MNHEY, CDR2 SMNVEV (reference sequence).